This T cell receptor (beta chain) was recovered during a study of blood T cell repertoires in COVID-19. Study summary: Acute and convalescent COVID-19 samples came from the United States, Italy and Spain. In each case, the material was cDNA or gDNA derived from T cells, B-cell-depleted T cells, or PBMCs.

The CDR3 sequence is 15 residues long. The V gene lost 5 bases and the J gene lost 0 bases, with 11 bases spanning the gap. Germline CDR1 and CDR2: LNHDA and SQIVND (reference sequence). Authors' methods: Estimation of nucleated cell counts was performed using reference gene primer amplification. Libraries were prepared by immunoSEQ multiplex PCR; TCRdb keeps only in-frame clonotypes and omits some of them. V, J and clone size are those of that table, while D and trimming were read from the DNA. Altogether tens of thousands of clones are present, roughly 84% being singletons, with the ten largest covering roughly three fifths.

The chain couples TRBV19 to TRBJ1-3; D remains unclear. Sequenced: peripheral blood. This clonotype was sampled from a man between 65 and 79 years old with acute or convalescent COVID-19. The CDR3 nucleotides are TGTGCCAGTAGTTCCCAAGTGAGCTCTGGAAACACCATATATTTT. This sequence encodes CASSSQVSSGNTIYF.